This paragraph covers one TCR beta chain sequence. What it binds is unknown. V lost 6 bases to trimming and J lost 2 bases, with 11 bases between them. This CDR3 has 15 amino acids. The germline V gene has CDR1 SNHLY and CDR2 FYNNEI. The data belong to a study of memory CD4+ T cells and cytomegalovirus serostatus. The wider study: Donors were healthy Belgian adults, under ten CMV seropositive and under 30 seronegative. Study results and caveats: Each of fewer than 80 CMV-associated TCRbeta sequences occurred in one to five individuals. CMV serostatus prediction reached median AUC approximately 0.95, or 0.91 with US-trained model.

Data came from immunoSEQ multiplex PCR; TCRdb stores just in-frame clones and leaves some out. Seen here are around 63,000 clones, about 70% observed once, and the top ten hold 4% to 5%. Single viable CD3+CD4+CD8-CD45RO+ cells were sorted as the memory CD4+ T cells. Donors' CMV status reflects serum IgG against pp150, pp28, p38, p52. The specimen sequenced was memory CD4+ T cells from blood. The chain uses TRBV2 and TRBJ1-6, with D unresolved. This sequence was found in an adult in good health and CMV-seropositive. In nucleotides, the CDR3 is TGTGCCAGCAGATTGACCCCCGCCTATAATTCACCCCTCCACTTT. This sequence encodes CASRLTPAYNSPLHF.